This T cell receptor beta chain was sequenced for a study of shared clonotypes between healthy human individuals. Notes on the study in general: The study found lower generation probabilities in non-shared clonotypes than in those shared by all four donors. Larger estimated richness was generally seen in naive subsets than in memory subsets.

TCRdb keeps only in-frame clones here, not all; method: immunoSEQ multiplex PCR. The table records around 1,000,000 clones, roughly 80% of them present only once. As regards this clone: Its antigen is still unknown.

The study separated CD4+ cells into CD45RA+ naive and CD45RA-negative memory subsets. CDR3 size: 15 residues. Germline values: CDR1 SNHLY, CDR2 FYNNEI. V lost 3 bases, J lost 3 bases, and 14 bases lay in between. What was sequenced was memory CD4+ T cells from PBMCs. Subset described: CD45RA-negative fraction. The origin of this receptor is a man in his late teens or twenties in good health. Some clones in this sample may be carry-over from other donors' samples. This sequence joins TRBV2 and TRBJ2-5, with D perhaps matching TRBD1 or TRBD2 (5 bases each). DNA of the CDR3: TGTGCCAGCAGTGATTCCGGGACGGAAAAAGAGACCCAGTACTTC. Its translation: CASSDSGTEKETQYF.